The 2 T cell receptor beta chains reported below all come from one sample, sequenced in a study of CD8+CD57+ T cells in acquired aplastic anemia. Genomic DNA, the template, was used for profiling of the TCR beta VDJ and CDR3. TCRdb passed the reads through MiXCR, listing each CDR3 protein once. The sample has about 42,000 distinct CDR3 sequences, 55% to 80% seen once. The source material was sorted CD4+, CD8+, or CD8+CD57+ T cells (not recorded which) from PBMCs. These receptors all come from a human donor in good health, serving as a control.

This chain links TRBV5-1 with TRBJ2-3; no clear D. The germline V and J ends were trimmed by 1 base and 3 bases, with 12 bases remaining between them. The germline V gene encodes CDR1 SGHRS and CDR2 YFSETQ. The CDR3 has 15 amino acids. This CDR3 reads CASSLSGRGTDTQYF. The CDR3 coding sequence is TGCGCCAGCAGCTTGTCCGGACGCGGAACAGATACGCAGTATTTT.

The rearrangement uses TRBV20-1 and TRBJ2-3; possibly TRBD1 or TRBD2 for D (5 bases each). Germline CDR1 is DFQATT and CDR2 is SNEGSKA (reference sequence). CDR3 length: 14 amino acids. Trimming cost V 3 bases and J 3 bases, with 13 bases left between them. Here the CDR3 reads CSARRTGRTDTQYF. Here the CDR3 DNA reads TGCAGTGCTAGGAGGACGGGGCGGACAGATACGCAGTATTTT.